The source of this T cell receptor (beta chain) is a study of T cells in Graves' hyperthyroidism and ophthalmopathy. The germline V and J ends were trimmed by 1 base and 8 bases, with 17 bases remaining between them. The CDR3 consists of 16 residues. RNA transcripts yielded amplified TCR beta CDR3 regions. Carried out on the TCR CDR3, a first-round RT-PCR used the HTBI primer set. TCRdb itself ran the multiplex PCR reads through MiXCR, one entry per CDR3 protein. The sample shows 500,000 to 600,000 distinct CDR3 sequences, approximately 44% of them seen only once. This clonotype showed up many times. Sequencing used peripheral blood or thyroid tissue (not recorded which). This chain connects TRBV12-3 or TRBV12-4 to TRBJ1-4; the D gene is possibly TRBD1 (6 bases). This clonotype was obtained from a young woman with Graves' hyperthyroidism. CDR3 sequence reads: CASSLGGRRGEEKLFF. CDR3 nucleotide sequence: TGTGCCAGCAGTTTAGGGGGGAGAAGGGGGGAAGAAAAACTGTTTTTT.